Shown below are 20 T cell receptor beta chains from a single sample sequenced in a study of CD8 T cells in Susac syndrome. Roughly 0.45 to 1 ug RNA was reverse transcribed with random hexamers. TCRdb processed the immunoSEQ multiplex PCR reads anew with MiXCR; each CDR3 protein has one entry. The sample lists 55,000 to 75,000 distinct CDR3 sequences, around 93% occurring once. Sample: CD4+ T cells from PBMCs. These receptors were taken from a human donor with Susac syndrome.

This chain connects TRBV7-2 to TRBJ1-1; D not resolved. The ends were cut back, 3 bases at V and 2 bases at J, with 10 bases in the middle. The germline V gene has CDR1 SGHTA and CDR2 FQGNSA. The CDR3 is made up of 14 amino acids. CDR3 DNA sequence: TGTGCCAGCAGCTTTGGCAATTTAAACACTGAAGCTTTCTTT. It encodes CASSFGNLNTEAFF.

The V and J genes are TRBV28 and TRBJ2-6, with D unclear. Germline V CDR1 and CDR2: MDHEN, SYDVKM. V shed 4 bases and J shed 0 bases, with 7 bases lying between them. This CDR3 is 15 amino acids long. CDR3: CASSWAFSGANVLTF. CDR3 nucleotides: TGTGCCAGCAGTTGGGCGTTCTCTGGGGCCAACGTCCTGACTTTC.

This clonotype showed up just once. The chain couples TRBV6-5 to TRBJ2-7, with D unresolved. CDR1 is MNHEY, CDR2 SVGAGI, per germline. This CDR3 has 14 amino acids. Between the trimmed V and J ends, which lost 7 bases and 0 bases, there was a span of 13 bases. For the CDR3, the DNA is TGTGCCAGCAAAGGACGCCTTAGCTCCTACGAGCAGTACTTC. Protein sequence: CASKGRLSSYEQYF.

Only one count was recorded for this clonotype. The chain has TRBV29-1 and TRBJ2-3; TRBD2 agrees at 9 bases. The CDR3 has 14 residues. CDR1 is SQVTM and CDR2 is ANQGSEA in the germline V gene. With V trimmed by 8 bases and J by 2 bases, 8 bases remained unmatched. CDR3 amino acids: CSSTSGLLTDTQYF. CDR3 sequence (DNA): TGCAGCTCGACTAGCGGCCTTCTCACAGATACGCAGTATTTT.

CDR3 loop: CSASDRGRSPLHF. The CDR3 DNA follows: TGCAGTGCTTCGGACAGGGGTCGGTCACCCCTCCACTTT. This chain links TRBV20-1 with TRBJ1-6, with 9 bases that match TRBD1. V shed 5 bases and J 10 bases; nucleotides not matched to a gene: 6. The CDR3 length is 13 residues. Germline V gene lookup returns CDR1 DFQATT and CDR2 SNEGSKA (reference sequence).

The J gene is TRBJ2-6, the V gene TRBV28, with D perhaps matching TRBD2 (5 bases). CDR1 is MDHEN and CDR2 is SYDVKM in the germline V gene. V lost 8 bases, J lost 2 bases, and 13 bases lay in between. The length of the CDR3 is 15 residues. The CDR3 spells CASSYVRAGANVLTF. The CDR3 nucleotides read TGTGCCAGCTCGTATGTGAGGGCTGGGGCCAACGTCCTGACTTTC.

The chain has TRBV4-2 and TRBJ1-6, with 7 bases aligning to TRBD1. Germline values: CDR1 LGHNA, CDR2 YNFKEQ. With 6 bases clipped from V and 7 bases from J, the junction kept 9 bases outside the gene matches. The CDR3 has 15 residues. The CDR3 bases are TGTGCCAGCAGTCTATCGGGACAGTTAAATTCACCCCTCCACTTT. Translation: CASSLSGQLNSPLHF.

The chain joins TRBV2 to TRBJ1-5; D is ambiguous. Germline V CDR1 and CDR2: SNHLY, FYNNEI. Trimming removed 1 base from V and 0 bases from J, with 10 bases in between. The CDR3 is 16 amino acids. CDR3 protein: CASSEDGRSSNQPQHF. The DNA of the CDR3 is TGTGCCAGCAGTGAAGACGGACGGTCTAGCAATCAGCCCCAGCATTTT.

Written as DNA, the CDR3 is TGCGCCAGCAGCTTGAAAGGGGGACGGAACTTCGACAATGAGCAGTTCTTC. Translating gives CASSLKGGRNFDNEQFF. This sequence joins TRBV5-1 and TRBJ2-1; D perhaps matches TRBD1 (6 bases). The CDR3 runs to 17 residues. The V end was cut by 1 base, the J end by 5 bases, with 19 bases between. The germline gives CDR1 SGHRS, CDR2 YFSETQ.

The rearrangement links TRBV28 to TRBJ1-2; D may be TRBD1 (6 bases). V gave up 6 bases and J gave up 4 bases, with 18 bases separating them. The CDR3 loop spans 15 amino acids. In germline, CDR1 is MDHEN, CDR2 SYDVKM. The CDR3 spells CASSHTGPEGYGYTF. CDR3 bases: TGTGCCAGCAGCCATACAGGGCCTGAGGGCTATGGCTACACCTTC.

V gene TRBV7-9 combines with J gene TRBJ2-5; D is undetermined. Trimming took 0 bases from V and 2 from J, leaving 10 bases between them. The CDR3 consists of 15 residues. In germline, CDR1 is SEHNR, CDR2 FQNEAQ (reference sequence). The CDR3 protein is CASSLALSDQETQYF. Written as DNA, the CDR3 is TGTGCCAGCAGCTTAGCGCTGTCAGATCAAGAGACCCAGTACTTC.

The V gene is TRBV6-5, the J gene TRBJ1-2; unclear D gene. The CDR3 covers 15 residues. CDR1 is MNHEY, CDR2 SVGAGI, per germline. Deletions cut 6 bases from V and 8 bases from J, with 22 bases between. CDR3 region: CASRGLTGYPGGYTF. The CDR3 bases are TGTGCCAGCAGAGGACTAACGGGGTACCCGGGAGGCTACACCTTC.

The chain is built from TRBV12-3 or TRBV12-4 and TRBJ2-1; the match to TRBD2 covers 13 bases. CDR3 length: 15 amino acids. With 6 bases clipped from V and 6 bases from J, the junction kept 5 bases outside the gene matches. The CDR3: CASSLTSGGPNEQFF. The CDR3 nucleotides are TGTGCCAGCAGCTTGACTAGCGGGGGGCCCAATGAGCAGTTCTTC.

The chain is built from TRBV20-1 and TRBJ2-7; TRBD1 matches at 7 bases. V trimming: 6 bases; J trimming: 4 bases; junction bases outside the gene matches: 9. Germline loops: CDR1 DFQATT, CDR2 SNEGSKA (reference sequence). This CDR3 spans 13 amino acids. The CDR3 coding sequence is TGCAGTGCGTCCAACAGGGGAACGTACGAGCAGTACTTC. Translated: CSASNRGTYEQYF.

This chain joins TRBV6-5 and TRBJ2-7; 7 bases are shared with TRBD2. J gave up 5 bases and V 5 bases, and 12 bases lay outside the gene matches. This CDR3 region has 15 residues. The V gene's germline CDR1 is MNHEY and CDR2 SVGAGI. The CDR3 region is CASSREAGRRNEQYF. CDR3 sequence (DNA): TGTGCCAGCAGTAGGGAAGCGGGGAGGAGGAACGAGCAGTACTTC.

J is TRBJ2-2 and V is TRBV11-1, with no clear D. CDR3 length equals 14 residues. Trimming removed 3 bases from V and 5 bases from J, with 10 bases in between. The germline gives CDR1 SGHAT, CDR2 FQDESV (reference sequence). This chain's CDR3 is CASSLDRLTGELFF. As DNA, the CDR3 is TGTGCCAGCAGCTTGGACCGATTAACCGGGGAGCTGTTTTTT.

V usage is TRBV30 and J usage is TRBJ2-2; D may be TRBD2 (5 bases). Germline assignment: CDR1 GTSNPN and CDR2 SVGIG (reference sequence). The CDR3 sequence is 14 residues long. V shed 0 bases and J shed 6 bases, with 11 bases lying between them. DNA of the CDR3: TGTGCCTGGAGTGTACGACTGGAGGCCGGGGAGCTGTTTTTT. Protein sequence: CAWSVRLEAGELFF.

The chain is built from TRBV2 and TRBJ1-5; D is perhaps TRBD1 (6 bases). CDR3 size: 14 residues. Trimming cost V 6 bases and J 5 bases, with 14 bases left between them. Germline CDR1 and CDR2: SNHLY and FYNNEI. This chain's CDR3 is CASRRRDTDQPQHF. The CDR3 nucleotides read TGTGCCAGCAGGAGGCGGGACACCGATCAGCCCCAGCATTTT.

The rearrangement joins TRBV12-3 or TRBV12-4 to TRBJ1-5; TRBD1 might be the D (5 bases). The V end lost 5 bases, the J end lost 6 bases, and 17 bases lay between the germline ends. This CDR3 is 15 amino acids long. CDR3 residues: CASSTGGLMSQPQHF. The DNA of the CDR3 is TGTGCCAGCAGTACCGGGGGGTTGATGAGTCAGCCCCAGCATTTT.

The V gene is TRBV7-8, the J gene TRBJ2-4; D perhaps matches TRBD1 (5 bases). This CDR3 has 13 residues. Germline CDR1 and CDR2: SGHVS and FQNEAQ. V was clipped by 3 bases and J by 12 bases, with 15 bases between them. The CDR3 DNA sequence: TGTGCCAGCAGCTTTGCCGCAGACAGTACTCAGTACTTC. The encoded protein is CASSFAADSTQYF.